The T cell receptor (beta chain) under discussion was sequenced for a study of early T cells in non-severe SARS-CoV-2 infection. At the level of the study: Bulk RNA taken from unsorted whole blood was sequenced, leaving chains unpaired.

This clonotype was observed a few times. Trimming pared 4 bases from V and 10 bases from J, leaving 14 bases between. From germline, CDR1 is SGHNT and CDR2 YENEEA. The CDR3 has 13 amino acids. Individual cDNA molecules received unique molecular identifiers during library preparation. TCRdb itself ran the 5' RACE reads through MiXCR, one entry per CDR3 protein. The data hold about 110,000 distinct CDR3 sequences, with over 10% observed a single time. This TCR was sampled from an adult who was a healthcare worker with PCR-confirmed SARS-CoV-2 infection or an uninfected control (not recorded which). The specimen sequenced was whole blood. The chain combines TRBV11-3 with TRBJ2-1, with D unresolved. The CDR3: CASSSFPPREQFF. The DNA of the CDR3 is TGTGCCAGCAGCTCGTTTCCCCCGCGGGAGCAGTTCTTC.